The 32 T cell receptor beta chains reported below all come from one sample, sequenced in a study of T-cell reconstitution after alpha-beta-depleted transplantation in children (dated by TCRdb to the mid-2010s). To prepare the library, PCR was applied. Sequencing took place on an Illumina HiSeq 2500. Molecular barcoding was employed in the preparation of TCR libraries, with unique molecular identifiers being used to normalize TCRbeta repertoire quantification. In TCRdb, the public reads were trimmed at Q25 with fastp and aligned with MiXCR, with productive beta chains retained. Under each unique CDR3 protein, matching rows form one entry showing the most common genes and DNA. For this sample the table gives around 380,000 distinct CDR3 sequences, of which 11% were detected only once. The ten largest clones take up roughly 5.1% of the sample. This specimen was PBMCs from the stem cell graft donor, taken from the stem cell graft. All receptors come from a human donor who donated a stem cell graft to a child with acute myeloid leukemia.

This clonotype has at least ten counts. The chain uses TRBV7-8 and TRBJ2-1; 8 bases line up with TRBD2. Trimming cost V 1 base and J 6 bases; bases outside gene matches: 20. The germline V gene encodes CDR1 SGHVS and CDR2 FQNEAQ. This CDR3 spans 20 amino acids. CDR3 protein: CASSLDRGGLGPQRGNEQFF. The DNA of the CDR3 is TGTGCCAGCAGCTTAGACCGGGGGGGGCTCGGACCGCAAAGGGGCAATGAGCAGTTCTTC.

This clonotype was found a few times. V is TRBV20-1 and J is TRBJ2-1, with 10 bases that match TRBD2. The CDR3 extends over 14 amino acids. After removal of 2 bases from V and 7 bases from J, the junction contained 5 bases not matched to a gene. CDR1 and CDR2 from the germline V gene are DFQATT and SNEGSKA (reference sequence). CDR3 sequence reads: CSARKLAGLNEQFF. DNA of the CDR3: TGCAGTGCTAGAAAACTAGCGGGACTTAATGAGCAGTTCTTC.

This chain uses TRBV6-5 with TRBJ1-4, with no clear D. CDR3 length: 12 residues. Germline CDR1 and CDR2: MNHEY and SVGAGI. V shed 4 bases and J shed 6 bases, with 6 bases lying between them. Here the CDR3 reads CASSSWDEKLFF. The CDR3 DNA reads TGTGCCAGCAGTTCCTGGGATGAAAAACTGTTTTTT.

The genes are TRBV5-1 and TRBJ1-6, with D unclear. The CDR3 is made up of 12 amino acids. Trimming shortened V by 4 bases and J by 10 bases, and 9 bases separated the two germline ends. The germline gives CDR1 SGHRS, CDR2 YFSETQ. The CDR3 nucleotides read TGCGCCAGCAGCCGCGACGGATCACCCCTCCACTTT. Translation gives CASSRDGSPLHF.

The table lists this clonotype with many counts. CDR3 nucleotides: TGTGCCAGCAGCGACCACCGACAGGGGGCCCAAGAGACCCAGTACTTC. This translates into CASSDHRQGAQETQYF. The chain uses TRBV3-1 and TRBJ2-5; 10 positions agree with TRBD1. The V gene end was trimmed by 5 bases and the J gene end by 1 base; junction bases not matched to a gene: 7. This CDR3 has 16 residues. Germline-derived CDR1 and CDR2 are LGHDT and YNNKEL (reference sequence).

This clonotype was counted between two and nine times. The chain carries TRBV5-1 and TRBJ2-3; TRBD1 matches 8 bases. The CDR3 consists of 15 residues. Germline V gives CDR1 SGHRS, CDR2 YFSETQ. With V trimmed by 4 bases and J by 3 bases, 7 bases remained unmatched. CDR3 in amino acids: CASSARTGMTDTQYF. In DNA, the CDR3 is TGCGCCAGCAGCGCCAGGACAGGGATGACAGATACGCAGTATTTT.

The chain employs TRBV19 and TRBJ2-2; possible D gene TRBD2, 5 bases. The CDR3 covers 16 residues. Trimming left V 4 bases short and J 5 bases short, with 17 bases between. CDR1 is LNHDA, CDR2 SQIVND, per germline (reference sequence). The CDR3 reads CASSTRAVLGTGELFF. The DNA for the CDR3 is TGTGCCAGTAGTACAAGAGCGGTACTTGGGACCGGGGAGCTGTTTTTT.

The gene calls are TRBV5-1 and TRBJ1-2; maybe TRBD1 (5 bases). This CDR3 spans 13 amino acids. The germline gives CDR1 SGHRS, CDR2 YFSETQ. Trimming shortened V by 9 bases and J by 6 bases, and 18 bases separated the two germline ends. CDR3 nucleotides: TGCGCCACTTCCAGGGCAGGGCTTGATGGCTACACCTTC. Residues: CATSRAGLDGYTF.

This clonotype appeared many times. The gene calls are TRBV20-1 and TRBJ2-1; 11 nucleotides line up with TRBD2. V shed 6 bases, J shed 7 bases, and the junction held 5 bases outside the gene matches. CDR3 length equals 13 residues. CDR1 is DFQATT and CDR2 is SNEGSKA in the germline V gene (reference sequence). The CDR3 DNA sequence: TGCAGTGCAAGACTAGCGGGAATAAATGAGCAGTTCTTC. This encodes CSARLAGINEQFF.

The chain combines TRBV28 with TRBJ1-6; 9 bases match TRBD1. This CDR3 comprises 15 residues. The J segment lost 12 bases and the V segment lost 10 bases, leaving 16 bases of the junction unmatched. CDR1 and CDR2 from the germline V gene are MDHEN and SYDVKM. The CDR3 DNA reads TGTGCCATGGGCCCCGGGACAGGGTACTGGGGACCCCTCCACTTT. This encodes CAMGPGTGYWGPLHF. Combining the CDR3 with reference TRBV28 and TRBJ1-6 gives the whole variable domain DVKVTQSSRYLVKRTGEKVFLECVQDMDHENMFWYRQDPGLGLRLIYFSYDVKMKEKGDIPEGYSVSREKKERFSLILESASTNQTSMYLCAMGPGTGYWGPLHFGNGTRLTVT.

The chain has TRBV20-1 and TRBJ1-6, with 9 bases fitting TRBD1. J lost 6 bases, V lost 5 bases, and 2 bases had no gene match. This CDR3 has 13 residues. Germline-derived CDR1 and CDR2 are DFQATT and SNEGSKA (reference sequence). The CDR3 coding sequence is TGCAGTGCTTTGGACAGGGGTAATTCACCCCTCCACTTT. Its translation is CSALDRGNSPLHF.

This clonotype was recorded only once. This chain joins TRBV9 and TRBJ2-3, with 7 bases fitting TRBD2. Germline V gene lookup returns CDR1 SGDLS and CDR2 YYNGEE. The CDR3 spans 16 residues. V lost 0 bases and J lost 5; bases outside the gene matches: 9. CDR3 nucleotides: TGTGCCAGCAGCGTAGGCCTCCCCCGCGGGGGAGATACGCAGTATTTT. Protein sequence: CASSVGLPRGGDTQYF.

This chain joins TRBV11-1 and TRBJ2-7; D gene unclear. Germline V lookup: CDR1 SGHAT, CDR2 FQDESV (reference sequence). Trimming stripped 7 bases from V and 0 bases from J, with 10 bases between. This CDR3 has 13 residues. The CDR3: CASTRSSSYEQYF. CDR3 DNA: TGTGCCAGCACCCGATCGAGCTCCTACGAGCAGTACTTC.

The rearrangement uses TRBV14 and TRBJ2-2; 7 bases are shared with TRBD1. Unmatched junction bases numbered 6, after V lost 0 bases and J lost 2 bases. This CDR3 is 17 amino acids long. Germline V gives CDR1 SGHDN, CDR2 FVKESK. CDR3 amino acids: CASSQEGQIGNTGELFF. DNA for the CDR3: TGTGCCAGCAGCCAAGAGGGACAGATAGGAAACACCGGGGAGCTGTTTTTT.

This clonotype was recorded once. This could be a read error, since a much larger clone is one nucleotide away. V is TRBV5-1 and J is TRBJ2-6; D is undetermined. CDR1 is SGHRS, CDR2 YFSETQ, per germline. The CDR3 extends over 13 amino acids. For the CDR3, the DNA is TGCCCCAGCAGCAACACTGGGGCCAACGTCCTGACTTTC. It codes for CPSSNTGANVLTF.

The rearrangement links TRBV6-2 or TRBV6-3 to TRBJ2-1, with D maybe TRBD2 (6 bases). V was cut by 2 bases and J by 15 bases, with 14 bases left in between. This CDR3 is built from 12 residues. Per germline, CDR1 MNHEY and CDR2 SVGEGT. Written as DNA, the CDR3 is TGTGCCAGCAGTTACCCCCAGGGACTGTGGTTCTTC. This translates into CASSYPQGLWFF.

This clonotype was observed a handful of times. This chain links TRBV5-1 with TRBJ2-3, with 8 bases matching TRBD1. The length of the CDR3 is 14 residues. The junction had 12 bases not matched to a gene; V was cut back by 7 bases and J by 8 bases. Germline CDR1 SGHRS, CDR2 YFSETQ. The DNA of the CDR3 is TGCGCCAGCCCCCACGGGCCAGGGGGCGGTACGCAGTATTTT. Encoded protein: CASPHGPGGGTQYF.

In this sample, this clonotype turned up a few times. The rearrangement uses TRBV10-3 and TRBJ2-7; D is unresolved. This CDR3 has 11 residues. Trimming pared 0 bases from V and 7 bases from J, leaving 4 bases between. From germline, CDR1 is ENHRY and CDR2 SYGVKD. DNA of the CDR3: TGTGCCATCAGTGAGTCCAAAGAGCAGTACTTC. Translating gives CAISESKEQYF.

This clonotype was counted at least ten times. CDR3 coding DNA: TGTGCCAGCAGCTTAGCGGCCGGGGGGCGGGCTGAAGCTTTCTTT. It yields the protein CASSLAAGGRAEAFF. The chain uses TRBV7-2 and TRBJ1-1; a possible D gene is TRBD1 (6 bases). Germline lookup yields CDR1 SGHTA and CDR2 FQGNSA. This CDR3 comprises 15 residues. V dropped 0 bases and J dropped 6 bases, with 14 bases sitting between them. The whole variable domain, remainder taken from reference TRBV7-2 and TRBJ1-1, is GAGVSQSPSNKVTEKGKDVELRCDPISGHTALYWYRQSLGQGLEFLIYFQGNSAPDKSGLPSDRFSAERTGGSVSTLTIQRTQQEDSAVYLCASSLAAGGRAEAFFGQGTRLTVV.

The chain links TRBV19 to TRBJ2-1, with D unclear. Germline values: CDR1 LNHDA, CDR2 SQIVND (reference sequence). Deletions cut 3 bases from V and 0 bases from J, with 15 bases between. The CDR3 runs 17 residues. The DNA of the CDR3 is TGTGCCAGTAGTATCGGGCTCCCAAGCAGCTCCTACAATGAGCAGTTCTTC. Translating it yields CASSIGLPSSSYNEQFF.

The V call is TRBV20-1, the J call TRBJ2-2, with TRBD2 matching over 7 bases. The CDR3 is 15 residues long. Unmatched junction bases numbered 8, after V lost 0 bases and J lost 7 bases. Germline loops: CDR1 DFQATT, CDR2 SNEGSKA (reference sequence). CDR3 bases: TGCAGTGCTAGAGATGATTGGGCTAGCGGCGGGGAGCTGTTTTTT. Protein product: CSARDDWASGGELFF.

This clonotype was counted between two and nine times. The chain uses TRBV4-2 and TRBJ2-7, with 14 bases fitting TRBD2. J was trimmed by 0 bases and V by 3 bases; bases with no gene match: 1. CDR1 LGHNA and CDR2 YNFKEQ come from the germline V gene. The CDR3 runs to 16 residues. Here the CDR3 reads CASSHGTSGSSYEQYF. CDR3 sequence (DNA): TGTGCCAGCAGCCATGGGACTAGCGGGAGCTCCTACGAGCAGTACTTC.

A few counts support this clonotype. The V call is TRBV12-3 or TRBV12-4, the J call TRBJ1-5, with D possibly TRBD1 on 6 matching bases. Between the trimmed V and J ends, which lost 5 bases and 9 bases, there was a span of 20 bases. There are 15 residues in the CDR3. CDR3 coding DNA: TGTGCCAGCAGTCTAAGTACAGGGTCCGTAGGGCCCCAGCATTTT. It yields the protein CASSLSTGSVGPQHF.

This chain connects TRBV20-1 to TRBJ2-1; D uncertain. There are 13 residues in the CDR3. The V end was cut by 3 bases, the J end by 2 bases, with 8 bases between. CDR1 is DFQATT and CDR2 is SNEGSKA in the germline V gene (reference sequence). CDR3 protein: CSASHTTYNEQFF. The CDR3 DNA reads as TGCAGTGCTAGTCACACAACCTACAATGAGCAGTTCTTC.

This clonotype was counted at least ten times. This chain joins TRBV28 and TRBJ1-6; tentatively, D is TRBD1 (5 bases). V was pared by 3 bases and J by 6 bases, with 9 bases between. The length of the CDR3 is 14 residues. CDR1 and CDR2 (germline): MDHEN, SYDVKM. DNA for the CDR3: TGTGCCAGCAGTTTTCAGGGTGCTAATTCACCCCTCCACTTT. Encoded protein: CASSFQGANSPLHF.

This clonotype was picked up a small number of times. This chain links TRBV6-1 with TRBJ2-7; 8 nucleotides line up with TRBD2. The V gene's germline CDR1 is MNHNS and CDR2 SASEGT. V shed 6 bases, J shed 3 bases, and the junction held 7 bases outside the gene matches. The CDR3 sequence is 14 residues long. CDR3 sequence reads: CASSPRTSSYEQYF. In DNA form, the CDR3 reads TGTGCCAGCAGCCCTCGGACTAGCAGCTACGAGCAGTACTTC.

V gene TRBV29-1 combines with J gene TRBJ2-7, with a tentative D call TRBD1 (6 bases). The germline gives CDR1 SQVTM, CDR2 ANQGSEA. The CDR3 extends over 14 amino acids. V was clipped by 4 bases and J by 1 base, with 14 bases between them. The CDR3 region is CSVGVLTGSYEQYF. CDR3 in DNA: TGCAGCGTTGGAGTCTTGACAGGTTCCTACGAGCAGTACTTC.

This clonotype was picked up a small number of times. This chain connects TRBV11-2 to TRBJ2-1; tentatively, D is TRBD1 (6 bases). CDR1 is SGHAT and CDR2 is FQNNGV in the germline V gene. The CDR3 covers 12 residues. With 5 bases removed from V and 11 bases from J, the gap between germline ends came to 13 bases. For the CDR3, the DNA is TGTGCCAGCAGCCACCGGGACAAACAGCAGTTCTTC. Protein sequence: CASSHRDKQQFF.

The CDR3 nucleotides are TGTGCCATCAGCGCTCCTCTGGGGAGGGGGGCCTTGAACACTGAAGCTTTCTTT. This gives the protein CAISAPLGRGALNTEAFF. V usage is TRBV10-3 and J usage is TRBJ1-1; a weak D match, TRBD1 (6 bases). The CDR3 covers 18 residues. Trimming removed 6 bases at V and 0 bases at J, with 23 bases between. Germline CDR1 and CDR2: ENHRY and SYGVKD.

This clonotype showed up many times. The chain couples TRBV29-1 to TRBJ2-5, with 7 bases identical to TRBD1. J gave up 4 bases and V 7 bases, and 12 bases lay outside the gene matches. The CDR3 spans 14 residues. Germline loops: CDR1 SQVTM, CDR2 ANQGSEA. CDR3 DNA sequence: TGCAGCGCTAAACCACAGGGGCAAGCAGAGACCCAGTACTTC. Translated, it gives CSAKPQGQAETQYF.

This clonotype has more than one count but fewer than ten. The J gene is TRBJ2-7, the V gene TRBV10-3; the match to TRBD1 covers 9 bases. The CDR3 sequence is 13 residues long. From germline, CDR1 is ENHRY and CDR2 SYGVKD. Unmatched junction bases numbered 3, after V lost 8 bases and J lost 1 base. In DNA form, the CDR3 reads TGTGCCATCCTCGGACAGGGGTCCTACGAGCAGTACTTC. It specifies CAILGQGSYEQYF.

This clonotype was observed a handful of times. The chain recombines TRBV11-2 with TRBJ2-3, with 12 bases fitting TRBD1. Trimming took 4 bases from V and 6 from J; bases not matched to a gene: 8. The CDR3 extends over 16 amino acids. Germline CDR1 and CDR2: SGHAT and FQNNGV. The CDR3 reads CASSSRDRGRWDTQYF. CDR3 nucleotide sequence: TGTGCCAGCAGCTCCCGGGACAGGGGGCGCTGGGATACGCAGTATTTT.